Listed here are 27 T cell receptor beta chains from one sample, sequenced in a study of cytomegalovirus exposure and HLA in healthy donors. 13 Jbeta primers and 60 Vbeta primers were used for the PCR. Some clones are missing from TCRdb's copy, which holds only in-frame ones; the method was immunoSEQ multiplex PCR. The table shows more than 150,000 clones, with 75% to 90% occurring only once. Sequencing was performed on PBMCs. Receptors were obtained from a young woman in good health and CMV-seronegative.

This CDR3 reads CASSIYPRAGYTF. The CDR3 nucleotides are TGTGCCAGTAGTATCTACCCCCGAGCTGGCTACACCTTC. V usage is TRBV19 and J usage is TRBJ1-2; no firm D call. Trimming removed 3 bases from V and 7 bases from J, with 12 bases in between. Germline CDR1 is LNHDA and CDR2 is SQIVND (reference sequence). There are 13 residues in the CDR3.

V is TRBV6-1 and J is TRBJ1-4; D is undetermined. Germline V CDR1 and CDR2: MNHNS, SASEGT. V was pared by 6 bases and J by 7 bases, with 12 bases between. This CDR3 is 13 amino acids long. The DNA of the CDR3 is TGTGCCAGCAGGAGAAAGTTTGCTGAAAAACTGTTTTTT. Translated: CASRRKFAEKLFF.

The chain couples TRBV4-2 to TRBJ2-4, with TRBD2 as a possible D gene (7 bases). Germline V gene lookup returns CDR1 LGHNA and CDR2 YNFKEQ. The V end was cut by 0 bases, the J end by 0 bases, with 12 bases between. The CDR3 spans 17 residues. The CDR3 bases are TGTGCCAGCAGCCAAGATCTGGGGGGGCTAGCCAAAAACATTCAGTACTTC. This translates into CASSQDLGGLAKNIQYF.

This clone was observed a handful of times. The rearrangement joins TRBV15 to TRBJ2-3, with TRBD1 matching 7 bases. The CDR3 is 15 residues long. CDR1 and CDR2 (germline): LNHNV, YYDKDF (reference sequence). The trim removed 6 bases at V and 4 bases at J, leaving 10 bases unmatched. The CDR3 sequence is CATSTLDRASDTQYF. The CDR3 region has the DNA TGTGCCACCAGTACCCTCGACAGGGCCTCAGATACGCAGTATTTT.

The rearrangement uses TRBV5-1 and TRBJ2-7, with D possibly matching TRBD2 (5 bases). The CDR3 loop spans 14 amino acids. Trimming stripped 0 bases from V and 3 bases from J, with 10 bases between. Germline lookup yields CDR1 SGHRS and CDR2 YFSETQ. CDR3 nucleotides: TGCGCCAGCAGCTTGGCCACTAGTAACTACGAGCAGTACTTC. Its translation is CASSLATSNYEQYF.

The chain has TRBV30 and TRBJ2-3, with TRBD2 matching 9 bases. Trimming took 0 bases from V and 3 from J; bases not matched to a gene: 4. CDR1 and CDR2 from the germline V gene are GTSNPN and SVGIG (reference sequence). The CDR3 has 15 residues. The CDR3 nucleotides are TGTGCCTGGAGTGTAGGCGGGGGGGATACAGATACGCAGTATTTT. This sequence encodes CAWSVGGGDTDTQYF.

This clone was counted only a few times. The chain employs TRBV7-5 and TRBJ2-5; no check of the table's D call, TRBD1, against the DNA was made. TRBV7-5 is designated a pseudogene. The CDR3 contains 17 residues. CDR3 coding DNA: TGTGTCAGAAGCACCTCAACCCCCGGGACAGAGAGAGAGACCCAGTACTTC. This gives the protein CVRSTSTPGTERETQYF.

The chain recombines TRBV27 with TRBJ2-5; a possible D gene is TRBD2 (7 bases). The CDR3 runs 13 residues. Trimming took 5 bases from V and 5 from J, leaving 12 bases between them. CDR1 is MNHEY, CDR2 SMNVEV, per germline (reference sequence). The CDR3 nucleotides read TGTGCCAGCAGTCAAAGGGGGGGGGAGACCCAGTACTTC. Protein: CASSQRGGETQYF.

The chain links TRBV13 to TRBJ2-7, with D possibly matching TRBD2 (7 bases). From germline, CDR1 is PRHDT and CDR2 FYEKMQ (reference sequence). The length of the CDR3 is 16 residues. V lost 4 bases and J 2 bases, leaving 18 bases between the germline ends. Here the CDR3 reads CASSWLGRGGPYEQYF. CDR3 nucleotides: TGTGCCAGCAGCTGGCTGGGGAGGGGGGGGCCCTACGAGCAGTACTTC.

This chain joins TRBV18 and TRBJ1-5; D is undetermined. This CDR3 comprises 14 residues. Germline values: CDR1 KGHSH, CDR2 LQKENI. The germline V and J ends were trimmed by 5 bases and 1 base, with 9 bases remaining between them. In DNA, the CDR3 is TGTGCCAGCTCATCCCCAGAAAGCAATCAGCCCCAGCATTTT. As protein: CASSSPESNQPQHF.

V and J are TRBV10-3 and TRBJ1-5, with a weak D call TRBD1 (5 bases). Germline V gene data show CDR1 as ENHRY and CDR2 as SYGVKD. The ends were cut back, 3 bases at V and 3 bases at J, with 6 bases in the middle. This CDR3 is 13 amino acids long. For the CDR3, the DNA is TGTGCCATCAGTGACAGGGTCAATCAGCCCCAGCATTTT. Translated: CAISDRVNQPQHF.

V is TRBV4-1 and J is TRBJ1-5; TRBD1 matches 7 bases. Losses at the gene ends were 6 bases for V and 1 base for J; bases not matched to a gene: 6. The CDR3 consists of 15 residues. Germline CDR1 and CDR2: MGHRA and YSYEKL. CDR3 residues: CASREGDRSNQPQHF. The CDR3 DNA is TGCGCCAGCAGAGAAGGGGACAGAAGCAATCAGCCCCAGCATTTT.

V usage is TRBV10-3 and J usage is TRBJ2-7, with D tentatively TRBD1 (6 bases). Deletions cut 5 bases from V and 7 bases from J, with 15 bases between. Germline lookup yields CDR1 ENHRY and CDR2 SYGVKD. CDR3 size: 13 residues. CDR3 amino acids: CAISRDIEREQYF. In DNA form, the CDR3 reads TGTGCCATCAGTAGGGACATCGAGCGTGAGCAGTACTTC.

V and J are TRBV6-5 and TRBJ1-4; 7 nucleotides line up with TRBD1. The CDR3 spans 14 residues. The V and J ends lost 10 bases and 5 bases, in that order; junction bases with no gene match: 10. Germline V lookup: CDR1 MNHEY, CDR2 SVGAGI. CDR3 sequence: CATKGALPNEKLFF. Written as DNA, the CDR3 is TGTGCCACAAAGGGGGCCCTTCCCAATGAAAAACTGTTTTTT.

This clone was detected only once. V and J are TRBV7-2 and TRBJ2-3, with TRBD2 identical over 7 bases. In germline, CDR1 is SGHTA, CDR2 FQGNSA. Unmatched junction bases numbered 0, after V lost 3 bases and J lost 3 bases. The CDR3 extends over 13 amino acids. CDR3 nucleotide sequence: TGTGCCAGCAGCTTGGGACTAACAGATACGCAGTATTTT. It translates to CASSLGLTDTQYF. Combining the CDR3 with reference TRBV7-2 and TRBJ2-3 gives the whole variable domain GAGVSQSPSNKVTEKGKDVELRCDPISGHTALYWYRQSLGQGLEFLIYFQGNSAPDKSGLPSDRFSAERTGGSVSTLTIQRTQQEDSAVYLCASSLGLTDTQYFGPGTRLTVL.

J is TRBJ2-2 and V is TRBV5-1; 15 bases line up with TRBD2. Losses at the gene ends were 3 bases for V and 4 bases for J; bases not matched to a gene: 7. The CDR3 has 18 amino acids. Germline lookup yields CDR1 SGHRS and CDR2 YFSETQ. CDR3 sequence reads: CASSYRTSGGVSTGELFF. CDR3 sequence (DNA): TGCGCCAGCAGCTATCGGACTAGCGGGGGGGTGAGCACCGGGGAGCTGTTTTTT.

The chain combines TRBV19 with TRBJ2-2, with 8 positions matching TRBD1. Germline assignment: CDR1 LNHDA and CDR2 SQIVND (reference sequence). V lost 3 bases to trimming and J lost 0 bases; unmatched junction nucleotides: 6. There are 17 residues in the CDR3. CDR3 region: CASSIKGRGPNTGELFF. The CDR3, as DNA: TGTGCCAGTAGTATCAAGGGCAGGGGGCCGAACACCGGGGAGCTGTTTTTT.

This clone was detected a few times. The chain recombines TRBV28 with TRBJ1-4; 11 nucleotides line up with TRBD1. V lost 5 bases, J lost 10 bases, and 9 bases stayed unmatched. CDR1 and CDR2 from the germline V gene are MDHEN and SYDVKM. The CDR3 contains 15 residues. The DNA for the CDR3 is TGTGCCAGCAGTCCGGGGACAGGGGGACGGGGAAAACTGTTTTTT. This sequence encodes CASSPGTGGRGKLFF.

This rearrangement joins TRBV5-6 to TRBJ2-4, with D possibly being TRBD2 (6 bases). CDR3 size: 14 residues. V gave up 1 base and J gave up 1 base, with 6 bases separating them. CDR1 and CDR2 from the germline V gene are SGHDT and YYEEEE. The CDR3: CASSLRGAKNIQYF. The CDR3 nucleotides read TGTGCCAGCAGCTTGCGGGGGGCCAAAAACATTCAGTACTTC.

The chain uses TRBV7-2 and TRBJ1-2; 7 bases are a match to TRBD1. Trimming removed 4 bases from V and 0 bases from J; junction bases left unmatched: 5. From germline, CDR1 is SGHTA and CDR2 FQGNSA. CDR3 length equals 15 residues. This CDR3 is CASSSPGTANYGYTF. CDR3 sequence (DNA): TGTGCCAGCAGCTCCCCCGGGACAGCTAACTATGGCTACACCTTC.

The V gene is TRBV10-1, the J gene TRBJ2-1; 11 nucleotides align to TRBD2. Per germline, CDR1 WNHNN and CDR2 SYGVQD (reference sequence). CDR3 length equals 15 residues. V lost 4 bases and J lost 7; bases outside the gene matches: 6. CDR3 nucleotide sequence: TGCGCCAGCAGTGTGACTAGCGGGGATACTAATGAGCAGTTCTTC. Translated, it gives CASSVTSGDTNEQFF.

The chain has TRBV9 and TRBJ2-7; D not resolved. V shed 1 base and J shed 3 bases, with 11 bases lying between them. This CDR3 has 14 amino acids. Per the germline V gene, CDR1 is SGDLS and CDR2 is YYNGEE. The CDR3 protein is CASSVSNSNYEQYF. CDR3 nucleotides: TGTGCCAGCAGCGTATCTAATTCGAACTACGAGCAGTACTTC.

DNA for the CDR3: TGTGCCTGGAGCCGCGAATCTAATGAAAAACTGTTTTTT. Its translation: CAWSRESNEKLFF. This chain connects TRBV30 to TRBJ1-4; D is uncertain. Looked up from germline, CDR1 is GTSNPN and CDR2 is SVGIG (reference sequence). This CDR3 is 13 amino acids long. The V gene lost 3 bases and the J gene lost 3 bases, with 8 bases spanning the gap.

This clone was seen only once. CDR3 amino acids: CASSLGGRGYNSPLHF. As DNA, the CDR3 is TGTGCCAGCAGCTTAGGGGGGCGCGGGTATAATTCACCCCTCCACTTT. The chain employs TRBV7-6 and TRBJ1-6; D possibly corresponds to TRBD1 (6 bases). Trimming stripped 1 base from V and 4 bases from J, with 11 bases between. The germline gives CDR1 SGHVS, CDR2 FNYEAQ. The CDR3 totals 16 residues.

This clone was seen only a few times. The chain employs TRBV28 and TRBJ1-5, with 7 bases fitting TRBD1. Trimming removed 2 bases from V and 1 base from J; junction bases left unmatched: 2. The CDR3 is made up of 15 amino acids. Germline V gives CDR1 MDHEN, CDR2 SYDVKM. The CDR3 reads CASSLQGVSNQPQHF. The CDR3 coding sequence is TGTGCCAGCAGTTTACAGGGGGTCAGCAATCAGCCCCAGCATTTT.

Of note for this clone: Other DNA sequences of this sample code for an identical CDR3. This chain links TRBV7-9 with TRBJ1-2; 7 bases align to TRBD1. Trimming at V came to 5 bases and at J to 4 bases, leaving 13 bases not matched to a gene. Germline CDR1 is SEHNR and CDR2 is FQNEAQ (reference sequence). The CDR3 spans 16 residues. The CDR3 region is CASSPPSDRRGYGYTF. In DNA form, the CDR3 reads TGTGCCAGCAGCCCCCCATCGGACAGGCGGGGCTATGGCTACACCTTC. Based on the CDR3 plus reference TRBV7-9 and TRBJ1-2, the full variable domain is DTGVSQNPRHKITKRGQNVTFRCDPISEHNRLYWYRQTLGQGPEFLTYFQNEAQLEKSRLLSDRFSAERPKGSFSTLEIQRTEQGDSAMYLCASSPPSDRRGYGYTFGSGTRLTVV.

The chain links TRBV7-9 to TRBJ2-7; tentative D call: TRBD2 (7 bases). The CDR3 consists of 14 residues. Between the trimmed V and J ends, which lost 5 bases and 4 bases, there was a span of 15 bases. Germline loops: CDR1 SEHNR, CDR2 FQNEAQ (reference sequence). CDR3 amino acids: CASSPGEGVYEQYF. DNA for the CDR3: TGTGCCAGCAGCCCGGGGGAGGGGGTTTACGAGCAGTACTTC.